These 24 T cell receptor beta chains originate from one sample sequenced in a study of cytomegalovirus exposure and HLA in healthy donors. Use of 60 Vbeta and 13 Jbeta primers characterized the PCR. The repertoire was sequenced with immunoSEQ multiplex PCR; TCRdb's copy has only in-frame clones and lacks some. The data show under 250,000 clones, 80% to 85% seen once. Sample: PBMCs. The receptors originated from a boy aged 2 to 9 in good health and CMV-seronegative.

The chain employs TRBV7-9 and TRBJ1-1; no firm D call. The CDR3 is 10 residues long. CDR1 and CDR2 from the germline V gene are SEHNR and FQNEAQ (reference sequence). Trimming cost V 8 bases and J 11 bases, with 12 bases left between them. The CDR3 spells CASGKGDAFF. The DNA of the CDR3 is TGTGCCAGCGGCAAAGGAGATGCTTTCTTT.

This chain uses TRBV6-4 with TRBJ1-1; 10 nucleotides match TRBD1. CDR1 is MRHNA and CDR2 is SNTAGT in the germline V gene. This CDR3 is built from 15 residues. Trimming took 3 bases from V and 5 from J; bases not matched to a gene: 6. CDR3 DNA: TGTGCCAGCAGTGAGACAGGGGGCGGGGGAACTGAAGCTTTCTTT. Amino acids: CASSETGGGGTEAFF.

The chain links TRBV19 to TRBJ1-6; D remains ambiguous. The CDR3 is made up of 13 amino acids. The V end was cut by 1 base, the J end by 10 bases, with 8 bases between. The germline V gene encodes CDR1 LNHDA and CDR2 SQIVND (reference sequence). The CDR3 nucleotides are TGTGCCAGTAGTATAGTTCCGGGATCACCCCTCCACTTT. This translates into CASSIVPGSPLHF.

CDR3 nucleotides: TGCAGCGTTGAAGACCTTACCGGGACAGGCTCCTACGAGCAGTACTTC. This codes for CSVEDLTGTGSYEQYF. This chain connects TRBV29-1 to TRBJ2-7; TRBD1 agrees at 8 bases. J lost 0 bases, V lost 0 bases, and 7 bases had no gene match. Germline CDR1 and CDR2: SQVTM and ANQGSEA. The CDR3 covers 16 residues.

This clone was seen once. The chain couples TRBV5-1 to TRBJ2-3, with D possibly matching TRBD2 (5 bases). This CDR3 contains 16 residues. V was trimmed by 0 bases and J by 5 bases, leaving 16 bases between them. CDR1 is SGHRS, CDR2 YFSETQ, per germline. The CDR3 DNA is TGCGCCAGCAGCTTGGGGTTGAGGGCTGAGGGAGATACGCAGTATTTT. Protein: CASSLGLRAEGDTQYF. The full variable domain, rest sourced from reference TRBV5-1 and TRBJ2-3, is KAGVTQTPRYLIKTRGQQVTLSCSPISGHRSVSWYQQTPGQGLQFLFEYFSETQRNKGNFPGRFSGRQFSNSRSEMNVSTLELGDSALYLCASSLGLRAEGDTQYFGPGTRLTVL.

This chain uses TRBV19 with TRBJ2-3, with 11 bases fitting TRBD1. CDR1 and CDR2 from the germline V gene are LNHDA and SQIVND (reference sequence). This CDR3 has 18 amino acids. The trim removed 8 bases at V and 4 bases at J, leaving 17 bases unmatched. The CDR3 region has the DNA TGTGCCAGTGGGAAAGCCCCGGGACAGGGGGGTCGCGCAGATACGCAGTATTTT. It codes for CASGKAPGQGGRADTQYF.

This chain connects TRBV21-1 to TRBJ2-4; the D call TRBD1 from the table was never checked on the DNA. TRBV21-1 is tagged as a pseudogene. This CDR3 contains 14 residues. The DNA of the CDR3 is TGTGCCAGCACCTCCGGACAGATTGAAAACATTCAGTACTTC. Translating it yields CASTSGQIENIQYF.

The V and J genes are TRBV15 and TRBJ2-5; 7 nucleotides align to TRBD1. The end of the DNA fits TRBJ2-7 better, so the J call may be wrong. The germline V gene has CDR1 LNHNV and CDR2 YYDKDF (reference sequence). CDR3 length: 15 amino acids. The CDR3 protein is CATSTGQQDPYEQYF. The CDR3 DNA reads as TGTGCCACCAGCACGGGACAGCAAGACCCCTACGAGCAGTACTTC.

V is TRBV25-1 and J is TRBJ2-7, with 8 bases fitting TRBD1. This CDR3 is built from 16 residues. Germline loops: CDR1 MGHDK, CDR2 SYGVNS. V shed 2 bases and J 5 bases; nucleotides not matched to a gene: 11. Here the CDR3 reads CASSEVFVGQGDEQYF. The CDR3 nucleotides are TGTGCCAGCAGTGAAGTATTTGTCGGACAGGGCGACGAGCAGTACTTC.

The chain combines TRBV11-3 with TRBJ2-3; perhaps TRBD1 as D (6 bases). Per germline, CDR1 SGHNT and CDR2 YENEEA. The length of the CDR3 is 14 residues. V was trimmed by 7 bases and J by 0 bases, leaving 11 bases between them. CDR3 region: CASKKGQSTDTQYF. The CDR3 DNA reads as TGTGCCAGCAAGAAGGGACAAAGCACAGATACGCAGTATTTT.

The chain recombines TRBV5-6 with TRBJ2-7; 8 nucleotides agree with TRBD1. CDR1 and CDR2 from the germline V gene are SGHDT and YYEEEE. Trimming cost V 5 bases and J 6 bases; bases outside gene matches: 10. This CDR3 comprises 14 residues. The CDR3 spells CASSSGGPLFEQYF. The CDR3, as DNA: TGTGCCAGCAGTTCAGGGGGCCCTTTATTCGAGCAGTACTTC.

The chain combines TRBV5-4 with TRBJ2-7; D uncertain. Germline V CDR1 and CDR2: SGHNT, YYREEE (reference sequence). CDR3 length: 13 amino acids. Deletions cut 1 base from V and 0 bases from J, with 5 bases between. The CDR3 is CASSLSSSYEQYF. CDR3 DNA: TGTGCCAGCAGCTTGAGTAGCTCCTACGAGCAGTACTTC.

CDR3 nucleotide sequence: TGTGCCAGTAGACTTAATCCGAATCAGCCCCAGCATTTT. It encodes CASRLNPNQPQHF. The gene calls are TRBV19 and TRBJ1-5; D call uncertain. The ends were cut back, 6 bases at V and 4 bases at J, with 10 bases in the middle. The CDR3 spans 13 residues. Germline assignment: CDR1 LNHDA and CDR2 SQIVND (reference sequence).

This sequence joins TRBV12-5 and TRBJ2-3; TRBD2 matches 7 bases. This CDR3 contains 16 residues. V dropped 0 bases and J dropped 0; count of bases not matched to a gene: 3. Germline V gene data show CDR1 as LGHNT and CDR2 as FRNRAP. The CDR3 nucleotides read TGTGCTAGTGGTTTGGTACTGGGGGGGAGCACAGATACGCAGTATTTT. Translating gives CASGLVLGGSTDTQYF.

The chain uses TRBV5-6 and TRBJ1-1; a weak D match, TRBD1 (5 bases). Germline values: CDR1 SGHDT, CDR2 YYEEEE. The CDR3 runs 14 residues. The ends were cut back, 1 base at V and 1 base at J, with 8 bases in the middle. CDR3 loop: CASSLQGPNTEAFF. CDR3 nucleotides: TGTGCCAGCAGCTTGCAGGGCCCGAACACTGAAGCTTTCTTT. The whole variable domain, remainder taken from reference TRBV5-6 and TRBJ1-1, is DAGVTQSPTHLIKTRGQQVTLRCSPKSGHDTVSWYQQALGQGPQFIFQYYEEEERQRGNFPDRFSGHQFPNYSSELNVNALLLGDSALYLCASSLQGPNTEAFFGQGTRLTVV.

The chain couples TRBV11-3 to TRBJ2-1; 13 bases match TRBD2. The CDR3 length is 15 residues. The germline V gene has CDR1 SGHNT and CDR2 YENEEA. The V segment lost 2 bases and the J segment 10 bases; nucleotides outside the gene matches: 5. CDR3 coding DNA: TGTGCCAGCAGCTTAACCGGGACTAGCGGGACCGAGCAGTTCTTC. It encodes CASSLTGTSGTEQFF.

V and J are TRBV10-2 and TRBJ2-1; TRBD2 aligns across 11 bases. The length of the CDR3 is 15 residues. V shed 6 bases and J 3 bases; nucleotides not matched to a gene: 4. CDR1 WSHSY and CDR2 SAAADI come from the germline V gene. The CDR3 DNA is TGCGCCAGCAGCACTACTAGCGGGGGCTACAATGAGCAGTTCTTC. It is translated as CASSTTSGGYNEQFF.

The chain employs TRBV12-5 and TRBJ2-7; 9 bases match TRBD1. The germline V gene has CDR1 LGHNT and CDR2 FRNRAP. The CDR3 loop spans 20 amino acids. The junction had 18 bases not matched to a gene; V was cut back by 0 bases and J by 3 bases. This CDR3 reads CASGLVLTGQGAGRNYEQYF. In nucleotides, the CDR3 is TGTGCTAGTGGTTTGGTACTAACGGGACAGGGTGCGGGCAGAAACTACGAGCAGTACTTC.

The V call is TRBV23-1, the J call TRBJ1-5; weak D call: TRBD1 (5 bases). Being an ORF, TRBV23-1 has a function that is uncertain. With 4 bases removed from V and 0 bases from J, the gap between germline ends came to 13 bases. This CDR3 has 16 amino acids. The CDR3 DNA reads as TGCGCCAGCAGTCGGTTCCAGGGCGATAGCAATCAGCCCCAGCATTTT. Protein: CASSRFQGDSNQPQHF.

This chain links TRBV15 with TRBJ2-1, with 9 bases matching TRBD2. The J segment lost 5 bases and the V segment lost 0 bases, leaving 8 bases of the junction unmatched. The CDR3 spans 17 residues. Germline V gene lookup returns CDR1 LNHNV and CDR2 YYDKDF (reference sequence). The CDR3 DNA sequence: TGTGCCACCAGCAGAGATAAGTGGACTAGCGCCCACAATGAGCAGTTCTTC. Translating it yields CATSRDKWTSAHNEQFF.

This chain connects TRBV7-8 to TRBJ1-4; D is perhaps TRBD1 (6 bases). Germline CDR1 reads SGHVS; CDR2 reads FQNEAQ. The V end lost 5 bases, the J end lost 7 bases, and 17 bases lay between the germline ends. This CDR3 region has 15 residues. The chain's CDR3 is CASSTGRGAREKLFF. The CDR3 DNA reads TGTGCCAGCAGCACAGGGAGGGGGGCGCGTGAAAAACTGTTTTTT.

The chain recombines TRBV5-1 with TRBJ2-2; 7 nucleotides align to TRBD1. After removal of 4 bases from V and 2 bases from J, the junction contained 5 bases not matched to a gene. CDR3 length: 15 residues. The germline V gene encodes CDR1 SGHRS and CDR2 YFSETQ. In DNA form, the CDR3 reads TGCGCCAGCAGCATGGGACAGCATAACACCGGGGAGCTGTTTTTT. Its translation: CASSMGQHNTGELFF.

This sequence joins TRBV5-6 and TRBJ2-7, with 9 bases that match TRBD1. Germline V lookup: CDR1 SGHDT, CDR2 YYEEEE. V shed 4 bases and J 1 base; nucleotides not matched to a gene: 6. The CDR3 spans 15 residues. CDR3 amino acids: CASSLGTGISYEQYF. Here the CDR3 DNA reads TGTGCCAGCAGCCTCGGGACAGGGATTTCCTACGAGCAGTACTTC.

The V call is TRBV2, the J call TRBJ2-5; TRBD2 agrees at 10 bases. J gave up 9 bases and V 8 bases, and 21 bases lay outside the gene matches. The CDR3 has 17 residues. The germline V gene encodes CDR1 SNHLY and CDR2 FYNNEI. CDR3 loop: CASGGLFLAGAPGAQYF. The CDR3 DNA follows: TGTGCCAGCGGGGGCCTCTTTCTAGCGGGGGCGCCAGGGGCCCAGTACTTC.